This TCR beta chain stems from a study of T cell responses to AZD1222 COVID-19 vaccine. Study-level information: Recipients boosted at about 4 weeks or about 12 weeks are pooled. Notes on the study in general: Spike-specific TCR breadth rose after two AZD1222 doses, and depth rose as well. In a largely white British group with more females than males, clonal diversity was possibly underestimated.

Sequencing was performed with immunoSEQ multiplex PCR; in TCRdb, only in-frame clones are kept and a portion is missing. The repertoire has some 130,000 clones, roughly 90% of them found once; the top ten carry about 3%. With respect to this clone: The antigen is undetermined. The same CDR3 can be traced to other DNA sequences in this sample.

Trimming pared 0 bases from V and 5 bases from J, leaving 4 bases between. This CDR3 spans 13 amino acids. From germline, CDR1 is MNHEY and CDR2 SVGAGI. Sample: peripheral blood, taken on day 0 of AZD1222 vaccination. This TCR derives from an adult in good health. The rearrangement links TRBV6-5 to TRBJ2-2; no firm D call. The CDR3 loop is CASSYSGTGELFF. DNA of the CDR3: TGTGCCAGCAGTTACTCGGGAACCGGGGAGCTGTTTTTT.